These T cell receptor beta chains were read from a single sample in a study of identical twins. TCRdb passed the 5' RACE reads through MiXCR, listing each CDR3 protein once. Of approximately 230,000 distinct CDR3 sequences listed, approximately 7.1% are singletons. The sample was also linked to a second study, of T cells expressing NK-cell markers.

The sequencing input was CD8+ T cells sorted from blood. The receptor set was obtained from a woman between 18 and 30 years old in good health. The CDR3 runs from the conserved cysteine through the conserved F or W. The D gene is left open where the match is weak. A clone size is listed for some rows: how often the clone was seen (once, few, many), or a class if it is expanded.

-,TRBV12-3/TRBV12-4,many,TRBJ1-1,CASSFGVDTEAFF,TGTGCCAGCAGTTTTGGGGTAGACACTGAAGCTTTCTTT
TRBD2,TRBV29-1,-,TRBJ2-1,CSVHLRGRANEQFF,TGCAGCGTTCATCTTCGCGGGAGGGCAAATGAGCAGTTCTTC
-,TRBV19,few,TRBJ1-5,CASTPFYGQSNQPQHF,TGTGCCAGTACTCCTTTTTACGGACAGAGCAATCAGCCCCAGCATTTT
-,TRBV7-9,-,TRBJ2-7,CASSFDRSGSYEQYF,TGTGCCAGCAGCTTCGACAGGTCAGGGTCCTACGAGCAGTACTTC
TRBD1,TRBV5-6,many,TRBJ1-4,CASSLSGQGIRLEKLFF,TGTGCCAGCAGCTTATCTGGACAGGGGATACGTTTGGAAAAACTGTTTTTT
-,TRBV10-2,many,TRBJ2-1,CASSESGTYDEQFF,TGCGCCAGCAGTGAATCCGGGACGTACGATGAGCAGTTCTTC
-,TRBV12-3/TRBV12-4,few,TRBJ1-2,CASSFLQTPDTF,TGTGCCAGCAGTTTCCTCCAGACCCCAGACACCTTC
-,TRBV7-9,-,TRBJ2-2,CASSTSSGRTGELFF,TGTGCCAGCAGCACTAGCTCGGGGCGCACCGGGGAGCTGTTTTTT
TRBD2,TRBV12-3/TRBV12-4,few,TRBJ2-7,CASSFGGYSYEQYF,TGTGCCAGCAGTTTCGGGGGGTACTCGTACGAGCAGTACTTC
-,TRBV12-3/TRBV12-4,few,TRBJ2-5,CASSFMETQYF,TGTGCCAGCAGTTTCATGGAGACCCAGTACTTC
-,TRBV25-1,-,TRBJ2-5,CASVSQGGETQYF,TGTGCCAGCGTATCGCAGGGAGGCGAGACCCAGTACTTC
-,TRBV4-3,-,TRBJ2-7,CARERGTLFSQYF,TGCGCCAGGGAGCGCGGGACCCTCTTCTCGCAGTACTTC
-,TRBV12-3/TRBV12-4,many,TRBJ1-1,CASSLSGQNTEAFF,TGTGCCAGCAGTTTATCGGGGCAGAACACTGAAGCTTTCTTT
-,TRBV3-1,few,TRBJ1-1,CASSQDFRFVGKSSEAFF,TGTGCCAGCAGCCAAGATTTCAGGTTTGTCGGTAAGAGCTCTGAAGCTTTCTTT
-,TRBV21-1,many,TRBJ2-7,CASSSSGSSGSPEQYF,TGTGCCAGCAGCTCCTCGGGGTCTAGCGGGAGCCCCGAACAGTACTTC
-,TRBV15,many,TRBJ2-2,CATSRDLTGDTGELFF,TGTGCCACCAGCAGAGATCTTACAGGAGACACCGGGGAGCTGTTTTTT
TRBD1,TRBV7-2,-,TRBJ2-7,CASSTPGQAYEQYF,TGTGCCAGCAGCACACCGGGACAGGCCTACGAGCAGTACTTC
TRBD2,TRBV30,-,TRBJ2-1,CAWRRGSSSYNEQFF,TGTGCCTGGAGGCGCGGGAGCAGCTCCTACAATGAGCAGTTCTTC
-,TRBV3-1,-,TRBJ2-7,CASSEDQSHEQYF,TGTGCCAGCAGCGAGGACCAGAGCCACGAGCAGTACTTC
-,TRBV29-1,few,TRBJ2-7,CSVEVGRESYEQYF,TGCAGCGTTGAAGTGGGCAGGGAGTCTTACGAGCAGTACTTC
TRBD1,TRBV2,many,TRBJ2-3,CASKPGQGALTQYF,TGTGCCAGCAAACCGGGACAGGGGGCTCTTACGCAGTATTTT
TRBD1,TRBV29-1,many,TRBJ2-1,CSVSPGTGNEQFF,TGCAGCGTTAGTCCCGGGACAGGGAATGAGCAGTTCTTC
-,TRBV27,many,TRBJ1-2,CASSPRAPLAGTF,TGTGCCAGCAGTCCCCGGGCCCCCCTCGCGGGTACCTTC